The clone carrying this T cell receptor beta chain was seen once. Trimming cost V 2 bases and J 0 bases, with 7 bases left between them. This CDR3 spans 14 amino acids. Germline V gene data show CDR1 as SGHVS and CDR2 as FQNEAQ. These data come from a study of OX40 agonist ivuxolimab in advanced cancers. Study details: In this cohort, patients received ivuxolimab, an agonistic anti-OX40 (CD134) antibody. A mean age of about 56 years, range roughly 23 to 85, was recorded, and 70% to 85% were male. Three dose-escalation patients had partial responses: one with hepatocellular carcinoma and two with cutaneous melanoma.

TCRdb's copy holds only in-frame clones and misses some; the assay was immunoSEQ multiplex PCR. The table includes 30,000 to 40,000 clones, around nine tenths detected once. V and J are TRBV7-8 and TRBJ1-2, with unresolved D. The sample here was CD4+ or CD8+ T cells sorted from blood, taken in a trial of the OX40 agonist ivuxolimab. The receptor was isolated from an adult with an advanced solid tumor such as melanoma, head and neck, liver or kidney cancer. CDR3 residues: CASSLKGANYGYTF. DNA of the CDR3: TGTGCCAGCAGCTTAAAAGGTGCTAACTATGGCTACACCTTC.